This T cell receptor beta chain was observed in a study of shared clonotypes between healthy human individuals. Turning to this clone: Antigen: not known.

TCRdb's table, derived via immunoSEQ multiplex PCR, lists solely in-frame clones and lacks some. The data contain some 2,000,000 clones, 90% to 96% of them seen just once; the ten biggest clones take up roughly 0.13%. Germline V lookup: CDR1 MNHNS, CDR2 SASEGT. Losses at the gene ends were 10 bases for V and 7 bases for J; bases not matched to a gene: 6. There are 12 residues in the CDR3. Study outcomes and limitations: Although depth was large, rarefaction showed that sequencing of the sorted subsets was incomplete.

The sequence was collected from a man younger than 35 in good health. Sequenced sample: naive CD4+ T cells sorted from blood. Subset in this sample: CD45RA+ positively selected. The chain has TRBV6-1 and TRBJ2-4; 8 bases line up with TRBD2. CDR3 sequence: CANRGGGNIQYF. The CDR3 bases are TGTGCCAACCGGGGGGGAGGGAACATTCAGTACTTC.